A selection of T cell receptor beta chains follows, all from one sample in a study of beta chain features in type 1 diabetes. Using immunoSEQ multiplex PCR, the repertoire was profiled, and TCRdb retains in-frame clones only, with some absent. The sample includes roughly 150,000 clones, under 9.5% of them seen just once. Sample: central memory CD4+ T cells from blood. These receptors came from a man between 18 and 29 years old with type 1 diabetes. The CDR3 runs from the conserved cysteine through the conserved F or W. D genes are given only for firm matches. Some rows mark clone size as missing; the rest say once, few, many or name a class of expanded clone.

few,TRBV7-8,TRBD1,TRBJ1-5,CASRLGTGSNQPQHF,TGTGCCAGCAGATTAGGGACAGGGAGCAATCAGCCCCAGCATTTT
NA,TRBV28,TRBD2,TRBJ2-7,CASSFPSGGEQYF,TGTGCCAGCAGTTTCCCCTCGGGAGGGGAGCAGTACTTC
few,TRBV7-2,NA,TRBJ2-5,CASSSELQETQYF,TGTGCCAGCAGCTCGGAGCTACAAGAGACCCAGTACTTC
few,TRBV9,TRBD2,TRBJ2-2,CASSVAGPRGEVGELFF,TGTGCCAGCAGCGTAGCTGGCCCGCGGGGGGAAGTCGGGGAGCTGTTTTTT
few,TRBV29-1,NA,TRBJ2-5,CSVGGLSWGVRETQYF,TGCAGCGTTGGAGGTCTTTCGTGGGGGGTGAGGGAGACCCAGTACTTC
NA,TRBV7-8,TRBD2,TRBJ2-5,CASSQLKRGGYQETQYF,TGTGCCAGCAGCCAACTTAAGCGGGGGGGATACCAAGAGACCCAGTACTTC
NA,TRBV7-2,NA,TRBJ2-7,CASSLDRGPYEQYF,TGTGCCAGCAGCTTAGATCGGGGTCCCTACGAGCAGTACTTC
few,TRBV5-4,NA,TRBJ1-1,CASSQNTEAFF,TGTGCCAGCAGCCAAAACACTGAAGCTTTCTTT
NA,TRBV18,TRBD1,TRBJ2-7,CASSLPGTVFYEQYF,TGTGCCAGCTCACTGCCCGGGACAGTGTTCTACGAGCAGTACTTC
NA,TRBV30,TRBD2,TRBJ2-1,CAWRGTTTQFF,TGTGCCTGGAGGGGGACTACAACGCAGTTCTTC
NA,TRBV28,NA,TRBJ1-2,CASLSVGASNYGYTF,TGTGCCAGCCTCTCGGTGGGGGCGTCGAACTATGGCTACACCTTC
many,TRBV7-6,TRBD2,TRBJ2-1,CASSSELAGEAGSYNEQFF,TGTGCCAGCAGCTCCGAACTAGCGGGAGAGGCGGGCTCCTACAATGAGCAGTTCTTC
few,TRBV27,NA,TRBJ2-3,CASRRREFRTDTQYF,TGTGCCAGCCGGAGACGGGAGTTTCGCACAGATACGCAGTATTTT
few,TRBV23-1,NA,TRBJ1-5,CASTWGDQPQHF,TGCGCCAGCACATGGGGAGATCAGCCCCAGCATTTT
NA,TRBV18,NA,TRBJ2-5,CASSPGAEETQYF,TGTGCCAGCTCACCAGGGGCGGAAGAGACCCAGTACTTC
NA,TRBV7-6,TRBD2,TRBJ2-5,CASSLGLVLAGFQETQYF,TGTGCCAGCAGCTTAGGATTGGTACTAGCGGGTTTCCAAGAGACCCAGTACTTC
NA,TRBV19,NA,TRBJ2-7,CASSIYRESSEQYF,TGTGCCAGTAGTATCTACAGGGAATCGTCCGAGCAGTACTTC
NA,TRBV5-6,TRBD2,TRBJ2-1,CASSSRRLAYGEQFF,TGTGCCAGCAGTTCCCGGAGACTAGCCTATGGTGAGCAGTTCTTC
few,TRBV7-2,TRBD1,TRBJ2-7,CASSLALGQGAYEQYF,TGTGCCAGCAGCTTAGCTCTAGGACAGGGTGCCTACGAGCAGTACTTC
few,TRBV2,TRBD2,TRBJ2-2,CASSGLAGGYTGELFF,TGTGCCAGCAGCGGGCTAGCGGGAGGTTATACCGGGGAGCTGTTTTTT
few,TRBV5-1,NA,TRBJ2-2,CASSLVQGIGELFF,TGCGCCAGCAGCTTGGTTCAGGGGATCGGGGAGCTGTTTTTT
few,TRBV18,TRBD1,TRBJ2-7,CASSAGTGSSYEQYF,TGTGCCAGCTCGGCCGGGACAGGGAGCTCCTACGAGCAGTACTTC
NA,TRBV19,TRBD2,TRBJ2-3,CASSIVPSSGGTDTQYF,TGTGCCAGTAGTATAGTACCGTCTAGCGGGGGGACAGATACGCAGTATTTT
few,TRBV5-1,NA,TRBJ2-3,CASSLGAGTDTQYF,TGCGCCAGCAGCCTCGGAGCCGGCACAGATACGCAGTATTTT
NA,TRBV5-1,NA,TRBJ2-2,CASSLAAAHTGELFF,TGCGCCAGCAGCTTGGCAGCGGCCCACACCGGGGAGCTGTTTTTT
NA,TRBV10-3,NA,TRBJ1-2,CAISETGTQYGYTF,TGTGCCATCAGTGAAACCGGGACACAGTATGGCTACACCTTC
NA,TRBV9,TRBD2,TRBJ2-7,CASNAGGGNYEQYF,TGTGCCAGCAACGCGGGGGGTGGTAACTACGAGCAGTACTTC
few,TRBV9,TRBD1,TRBJ2-5,CASSARDRETQYF,TGTGCCAGCAGCGCACGGGACAGAGAGACCCAGTACTTC
few,TRBV4-2,NA,TRBJ1-6,CASSRQDSPLHF,TGTGCCAGCAGCCGACAGGATTCACCCCTCCACTTT
NA,TRBV5-6,TRBD1,TRBJ2-7,CASSLALGTGIAEQYF,TGTGCCAGCAGCCTGGCCCTCGGGACAGGGATTGCCGAGCAGTACTTC
NA,TRBV6-4,NA,TRBJ1-2,CASSGGALGNYGYTF,TGTGCCAGCAGTGGCGGGGCCTTGGGGAACTATGGCTACACCTTC
NA,TRBV15,TRBD2,TRBJ2-2,CATSIPGLAGGPRELFF,TGTGCCACCAGCATACCGGGACTAGCGGGAGGGCCCCGGGAGCTGTTTTTT
NA,TRBV10-3,NA,TRBJ2-3,CAIRSGNTDTQYF,TGTGCCATCAGGAGCGGCAACACAGATACGCAGTATTTT
NA,TRBV5-5,NA,TRBJ2-1,CASSPEFGSNEQFF,TGTGCCAGCAGCCCCGAATTCGGGTCCAATGAGCAGTTCTTC
few,TRBV11-3,TRBD2,TRBJ2-1,CASSSGTSGRINEQFF,TGTGCCAGCAGCTCCGGGACTAGCGGGAGGATCAATGAGCAGTTCTTC
few,TRBV9,NA,TRBJ2-3,CASSESHHTDTQYF,TGTGCCAGCAGCGAGAGTCATCACACAGATACGCAGTATTTT
few,TRBV5-1,NA,TRBJ2-1,CASSPIQGGSYNEQFF,TGCGCCAGCAGCCCTATCCAGGGGGGCTCCTACAATGAGCAGTTCTTC
NA,TRBV6-1,NA,TRBJ2-1,CASSEVSYREQFF,TGTGCCAGCAGTGAAGTTTCCTATCGGGAGCAGTTCTTC
few,TRBV6-6,NA,TRBJ2-1,CASSYPEHVPYNEQFF,TGTGCCAGCAGTTACCCTGAACATGTCCCCTACAATGAGCAGTTCTTC
many,TRBV7-2,NA,TRBJ1-2,CASSLALARNYGYTF,TGTGCCAGCAGCTTAGCGCTTGCCAGGAACTATGGCTACACCTTC
NA,TRBV28,NA,TRBJ2-7,CASRPDTRRTSYEQYF,TGTGCCAGCAGACCCGACACCCGGCGAACCTCCTACGAGCAGTACTTC
many,TRBV5-6,TRBD1,TRBJ1-3,CASRPRGVNGNTIYF,TGTGCCAGCAGACCCAGGGGGGTCAACGGAAACACCATATATTTT
NA,TRBV7-2,NA,TRBJ2-1,CASSLAFNGLKGEQFF,TGTGCCAGCAGCTTAGCCTTTAATGGACTGAAGGGTGAGCAGTTCTTC
NA,TRBV4-3,TRBD1,TRBJ1-4,CASSQKGQGDEKLFF,TGCGCCAGCAGCCAAAAGGGACAGGGAGATGAAAAACTGTTTTTT
few,TRBV10-3,TRBD1,TRBJ2-7,CAISLTNKGAYEQYF,TGTGCCATCTCCCTAACAAACAAGGGGGCGTACGAGCAGTACTTC
few,TRBV27,NA,TRBJ2-1,CASSLQGNEQFF,TGTGCCAGCAGTCTCCAGGGTAATGAGCAGTTCTTC
few,TRBV13,NA,TRBJ2-7,CASSPSRSSYEQYF,TGTGCCAGCAGCCCCTCACGGAGCTCCTACGAGCAGTACTTC
few,TRBV5-4,NA,TRBJ1-3,CASSLHGSGNTIYF,TGTGCCAGCAGCTTGCACGGTTCTGGAAACACCATATATTTT
few,TRBV4-3,NA,TRBJ2-7,CASSRELDSGVYEQYF,TGCGCCAGCAGCCGAGAGTTGGACAGCGGAGTCTACGAGCAGTACTTC
few,TRBV6-1,NA,TRBJ1-2,CASTSTANYGYTF,TGTGCCAGCACCTCGACAGCTAACTATGGCTACACCTTC
few,TRBV15,NA,TRBJ1-6,CATSRERRNSPLHF,TGTGCCACCAGCAGAGAGCGGAGAAATTCACCCCTCCACTTT
few,TRBV29-1,NA,TRBJ1-3,CSVEGQGGTIYF,TGCAGCGTTGAAGGGCAGGGTGGCACCATATATTTT
few,TRBV28,TRBD1,TRBJ2-7,CASRDRGDEQYF,TGTGCCAGCAGGGACAGGGGGGACGAGCAGTACTTC